This TCR beta chain was captured by sequencing in a study of T cell responses to AZD1222 COVID-19 vaccine. The wider study: Analysis merged second doses at about 4 or about 12 weeks. Study-level points and caveats: Spike was spanned by vaccine-associated CD4 TCRs, with dominance at 160-218 and 743-854. Elevations in Spike-specific TCR breadth and depth followed administration of two AZD1222 doses. Just a handful of AZD1222 recipients tested seropositive at baseline.

With respect to this clone: Its cognate antigen is unknown.

Clones were read by immunoSEQ multiplex PCR, and TCRdb kept only the in-frame ones, dropping some. The table includes 140,000 or so clones, around 87% detected once. Trimming removed 6 bases at V and 6 bases at J, with 15 bases between. The CDR3 totals 13 residues. Germline V gives CDR1 MDHEN, CDR2 SYDVKM. This sequence joins TRBV28 and TRBJ2-7, with D possibly called TRBD1 or TRBD2 (5 bases each). The sequencing here drew on peripheral blood, taken on day 0 of AZD1222 vaccination. The TCR comes from an adult in good health. CDR3 residues: CASRPNIGTEQYF. The DNA of the CDR3 is TGTGCCAGCAGGCCTAACATAGGGACCGAGCAGTACTTC.